This T cell receptor beta chain was profiled in a study of Graves' ophthalmopathy and Graves' hyperthyroidism. General study findings and limits: Blood also carried most expanded thyroid clonotypes exceeding 0.001 frequency.

Investigators amplified TCR beta CDR3 regions from RNA transcripts. Scientists carried out first-round RT-PCR using HTBI primers and then a second-round multiplex PCR. A single record per CDR3 protein comes from TCRdb applying MiXCR to the multiplex PCR reads. The table records around 400,000 distinct CDR3 sequences, 20% to 25% of them present only once. This clonotype was counted many times. The antigen remains undetermined. V was pared by 5 bases and J by 6 bases, with 12 bases between. The CDR3 is made up of 14 amino acids. CDR1 KGHDR and CDR2 SFDVKD come from the germline V gene. The sample taken for sequencing was peripheral blood. This sequence originates from a woman aged 18 to 35 with stable Graves' hyperthyroidism. The V gene is TRBV24-1, the J gene TRBJ2-2; D is uncertain. Here the CDR3 DNA reads TGTGCCACCAGTGGCGACGCTATGGCCGGGGAGCTGTTTTTT. This encodes CATSGDAMAGELFF.